These T cell receptor beta chains were read from a single sample in a study of radiotherapy plus CTLA-4 blockade in lung cancer. Assay used: immunoSEQ multiplex PCR; TCRdb lists only in-frame clones, some missing. There are roughly 120,000 clones in the sample; 78% occur only once, and roughly 5% lies in the top ten. Sequences were derived from peripheral blood, sampled from a patient treated with radiotherapy plus ipilimumab. The origin of the receptors is a human donor with non-small cell lung cancer who had a partial response to radiotherapy plus ipilimumab. Each CDR3 is given with its conserved first and last residue. D genes are given only for firm matches. Expanded clones are given a class, and other clones once, few, many or no size at all.

>.|TRBV2|TRBJ1-5|.
TGTGCCAGCAGTGAAAGCAAGCCCCAGCATTTT
CASSESKPQHF
>.|TRBV9|TRBJ2-1|.
TGTGCCAGCAGCTCTAGCGTTGAGCAGTTCTTC
CASSSSVEQFF
>TRBD2|TRBV29-1|TRBJ2-1|.
TGCAGCGTTGATCGGGCGGGAGCGAGGAATGAGCAGTTCTTC
CSVDRAGARNEQFF
>.|TRBV7-9|TRBJ2-5|.
TGTGCCAGCAGCTTAGTTGCTACTATTCAAGAGACCCAGTACTTC
CASSLVATIQETQYF
>TRBD1|TRBV6-5|TRBJ1-6|once
TGTGCCAGCAGTCGTGGGACAGGCGAACCCCTCCACTTT
CASSRGTGEPLHF
>TRBD1|TRBV5-6|TRBJ2-7|few
TGTGCCAGCAGCTCCGGGACAGCCTTATCCTACGAGCAGTACTTC
CASSSGTALSYEQYF
>.|TRBV27|TRBJ2-7|few
TGTGCCAGCAGCGCGACCTACGAGCAGTACTTC
CASSATYEQYF
>TRBD2|TRBV16|TRBJ2-1|.
TGTGCCAGCAGCCAATCGCTGGCTAGCGGGGACTACAATGAGCAGTTCTTC
CASSQSLASGDYNEQFF
>TRBD1|TRBV19|TRBJ1-5|.
TGTGCCTCCCTTATGGGACAGGGGAAGGATAGCAATCAGCCCCAGCATTTT
CASLMGQGKDSNQPQHF
>TRBD2|TRBV4-2|TRBJ2-1|.
TGTGCCAGCAGTCCGACTCTCCTAGCGGGAGTAGATGAGCAGTTCTTC
CASSPTLLAGVDEQFF
>.|TRBV13|TRBJ2-1|.
TGTGCCAGCAGCTTAGGCAGGGATAATGAGCAGTTCTTC
CASSLGRDNEQFF
>.|TRBV28|TRBJ1-4|.
TGTGCCAGCAGCTCGGGGGACGCAACTAATGAAAAACTGTTTTTT
CASSSGDATNEKLFF
>.|TRBV5-1|TRBJ2-1|.
TGCGCCAGCAGAGCGGCCCGTCGGGACAATGAGCAGTTCTTC
CASRAARRDNEQFF
>TRBD1|TRBV5-1|TRBJ2-2|.
TGCGCCAGCAGCTTGGGACAGGGTAAATCCGGGGAGCTGTTTTTT
CASSLGQGKSGELFF
>.|TRBV5-1|TRBJ2-5|.
TGCGCCAGCAGCTTTGATACAGGGAAACAAGAGACCCAGTACTTC
CASSFDTGKQETQYF
>.|TRBV5-5|TRBJ1-2|.
TGTGCAGTAGGGGGACTATCCTATGGCTACACCTTC
CAVGGLSYGYTF
>TRBD1|TRBV7-9|TRBJ2-1|.
TGTGCCAGCAGCTTCGGGGACAGGGCCTACAATGAGCAGTTCTTC
CASSFGDRAYNEQFF
>.|TRBV6-1|TRBJ1-1|.
TGTGCCAGCATTTTACAGGCCCAGAACACTGAAGCTTTCTTT
CASILQAQNTEAFF
>.|TRBV29-1|TRBJ1-1|.
TGCAGCTATACCACAGGGTCCACTGAAGCTTTCTTT
CSYTTGSTEAFF
>.|TRBV11-3|TRBJ2-3|.
TGTGCCAGCAGCGGTCCAGGGAGGTCCACAGATACGCAGTATTTT
CASSGPGRSTDTQYF
>.|TRBV27|TRBJ2-1|.
TGTGCCAGCAGTTTCTACCACCTAACTAGCTTCTCCTACAATGAGCAGTTCTTC
CASSFYHLTSFSYNEQFF
>TRBD1|TRBV19|TRBJ2-1|few
TGTGCCAGTAGTATCGGCAGGGGGCCCTACAATGAGCAGTTCTTC
CASSIGRGPYNEQFF
>TRBD2|TRBV7-9|TRBJ2-5|once
TGTGCCAGCAGCTTGGCGGGAGGAGCGGAGACCCAGTACTTC
CASSLAGGAETQYF
>TRBD1|TRBV7-9|TRBJ1-6|.
TGTGCCAGCAGCTCCGGGACAGGGAATTCACCCCTCCACTTT
CASSSGTGNSPLHF
>.|TRBV19|TRBJ2-7|.
TGTGCCAGTAGTAAAGAAGGGCAGGGAAGCTACGAGCAGTACTTC
CASSKEGQGSYEQYF
>TRBD1|TRBV2|TRBJ1-1|.
TGTGCCAGCACGCAGGGGGAAGGCACTGAAGCTTTCTTT
CASTQGEGTEAFF
>TRBD1|TRBV7-2|TRBJ1-1|.
TGTGCCAGCAGCATTTACGGACAGGGCCTAAACACTGAAGCTTTCTTT
CASSIYGQGLNTEAFF
>.|TRBV19|TRBJ2-1|many
TGTGCCAGCCATGGCCCGGGACACCGCTCCTACAATGAGCAGTTCTTC
CASHGPGHRSYNEQFF
>TRBD2|TRBV7-2|TRBJ2-1|.
TGTGCCAGCAGCTTAGTGAGTAGCGGGAGGGCCAGCTCCTACAATGAGCAGTTCTTC
CASSLVSSGRASSYNEQFF
>TRBD1|TRBV6-5|TRBJ2-7|.
TGTGCCAGCAGTTATAGGACAGGAGCCTACGAGCAGTACTTC
CASSYRTGAYEQYF
>.|TRBV27|TRBJ1-5|.
TGTGCCAGCAGTTCGGGATGGAACGATCAGCCCCAGCATTTT
CASSSGWNDQPQHF
>.|TRBV28|TRBJ1-5|once
TGTGCCAGCAGTTTCATCGGGGGAGGGCCCCAGCATTTT
CASSFIGGGPQHF
>.|TRBV6-6|TRBJ1-1|.
TGTGCCAGCACCCACGACAGAAACACTGAAGCTTTCTTT
CASTHDRNTEAFF
>TRBD2|TRBV5-4|TRBJ2-3|.
TGTGCCAGCAGCTCCCGTCTAGCGGGAGGGTCAGATACGCAGTATTTT
CASSSRLAGGSDTQYF
>TRBD2|TRBV6-6|TRBJ2-3|.
TGTGCCAGCACCCACGGGGGACTAGACCTCCCAGATACGCAGTATTTT
CASTHGGLDLPDTQYF
>.|TRBV15|TRBJ1-5|.
TGTGCCACCAGCAGGGCGGCGGAGGGAAAAAGGGCTCAGCCCCAGCATTTT
CATSRAAEGKRAQPQHF
>TRBD2|TRBV7-6|TRBJ2-3|.
TGTGCCAGCAGCCTGAGCGGGAGAGGGACAGATACGCAGTATTTT
CASSLSGRGTDTQYF
>.|TRBV7-2|TRBJ2-2|.
TGTGCCAGCAGCTGGTCTAGCGCCGCCGGGGAGCTGTTTTTT
CASSWSSAAGELFF
>TRBD1|TRBV4-1|TRBJ1-5|.
TGCGCCAGCAGCCAAGACTTGACAGGGGCAAATCAGCCCCAGCATTTT
CASSQDLTGANQPQHF
>TRBD1|TRBV5-5|TRBJ1-5|.
TGTGCCAGCAGCTGGACGACAGGGTCAGGACAGCCCCAGCATTTT
CASSWTTGSGQPQHF
>.|TRBV18|TRBJ1-2|few
TGTGCCAGCTCACCAGACCGGGACTTAGGCTATGGCTACACCTTC
CASSPDRDLGYGYTF
>TRBD2|TRBV6-5|TRBJ2-7|.
TGTGCCAGCAGCAAAGGACTAGCCTCCTACGAGCAGTACTTC
CASSKGLASYEQYF